This T cell receptor (beta chain) comes out of a study of identical twins' blood T cells (dated by TCRdb to the early 2010s). General notes on the study: The roughly 12 libraries, six for the alpha chain and six for the beta chain, together yielded about 52 million Illumina reads. The study compared TCR alpha and beta chain repertoires of three pairs of monozygous twins using next-generation sequencing to assess genetic influence on repertoire formation. Findings and caveats that apply to the study as a whole: V gene usage was reported to be markedly more similar within twin pairs than between unrelated donors, even among non-selected out-of-frame TCRbeta clonotypes. Among the most abundant TCRbeta clonotypes, each donor shared more CDR3 sequences with her twin than with unrelated donors. The proposed role of the TCRalpha J segment in MHC recognition during thymic selection was stated to require validation by independent studies. The count of CDR3 clonotypes shared by two donors depended mainly on the product of the two donors' cloneset sizes, and twins did not clearly depart from this trend. Because the twins were reared together, environmental influences could not be ruled out as the explanation for twin similarity.

The donors were six healthy women who made up three monozygous twin pairs. All three twin pairs had been raised together and were thought likely to have encountered the same vaccines and infectious agents. TCR cDNA libraries were prepared from RNA that had been isolated from peripheral blood mononuclear cells. Sequences MNHEY (CDR1) and SVGEGT (CDR2) are obtained from the germline V gene. The CDR3 numbers 15 residues from cysteine through phenylalanine. Only the CDR3 DNA is retained, 45 bases long and in frame from the first base. V lost 6 bases and J lost 7 bases, and the count of bases not matched to a germline gene is 11. The library came from 5' RACE. Instrument used: Illumina Genome Analyzer IIx. The RNA-based TCR cDNA libraries were made using a previously described protocol that was modified in several ways. To prevent cross-contamination, barcodes specific to each sample were added to both ends of every TCR cDNA library during cDNA synthesis and amplification. The original methods were these. Each library contained roughly 2.2 to 4 million CDR3-containing reads, and somewhere between about 90,000 and nearly 500,000 clonotypes were identified for each individual. Reads with improper barcode index combinations were discarded, and clonesets were then built for each library with the MiTCR software. MiTCR filtered or rescued low-quality reads and corrected PCR and sequencing errors when assembling CDR3 clonotypes. Artificial out-of-frame clonotypes were removed by being mapped to in-frame sequences, with one indel in the CDR3 allowed. Similarity of V and J gene usage between donors was measured as Jensen-Shannon divergence divided by mean entropy. Through fastp at Q25 and MiXCR, TCRdb rebuilt clones from the public reads, retaining in-frame beta chains. Entries that share a CDR3 protein sequence are merged under the most common genes and DNA. The V and J calls reflect TCRdb's pipeline rather than the authors' work. Here the sample has 300,000 to 400,000 distinct CDR3 sequences; about 28% occur a single time. About 6.1% of the sample belongs to the ten largest clones.

This clonotype was detected only a few times. Its antigen remains undetermined. No clone much larger than this one lies a single base away; base qualities are absent. This TCR was recovered from a woman between 18 and 50 years old in good health. The sequenced sample was PBMCs. The sequence is built from TRBV6-2 or TRBV6-3 and TRBJ2-2; 7 junctional bases match TRBD1. The CDR3 reads CASRRTHAGGGELFF. DNA sequence: TGTGCCAGCAGACGGACCCACGCAGGGGGCGGGGAGCTGTTTTTT.